The rows below give T cell receptor beta chains drawn from one sample of a study of T cell responses to AZD1222 COVID-19 vaccine. TCRdb's table, derived via immunoSEQ multiplex PCR, lists solely in-frame clones and lacks some. The table has 100,000 or so clones, 85% to 95% seen once. The sample was peripheral blood, taken on day 0 of AZD1222 vaccination. The receptors shown here come from an adult in good health. CDR3s include the opening cysteine and the closing phenylalanine or tryptophan. A D gene is named only where the DNA matches it firmly. Clone size is stated in some rows and not others, as once, few, many or a class when expanded.

CASSQELAQADTQYF	TGTGCCAGCAGCCAAGAACTAGCTCAAGCAGATACGCAGTATTTT	.	.	TRBJ2-3	TRBV4-2
CASSVERTTVRGNQPQHF	TGCGCCAGCAGTGTTGAAAGGACTACGGTACGGGGCAATCAGCCCCAGCATTTT	.	.	TRBJ1-5	TRBV10-2
CASEPFSGRYNEQFF	TGTGCCAGCGAACCATTTAGCGGGAGATACAATGAGCAGTTCTTC	TRBD2	.	TRBJ2-1	TRBV6-5
CASSQAAGSNQPQHF	TGTGCCAGCAGCCAAGCCGCAGGGAGCAATCAGCCCCAGCATTTT	.	.	TRBJ1-5	TRBV3-1/TRBV3-2
CASSLAKGASGWNTGELFF	TGTGCCAGCAGCTTGGCCAAAGGGGCTAGCGGGTGGAACACCGGGGAGCTGTTTTTT	TRBD2	.	TRBJ2-2	TRBV5-4
CASSLMGVGEKLFF	TGCGCCAGCAGTCTAATGGGGGTCGGGGAAAAACTGTTTTTT	.	.	TRBJ1-4	TRBV5-1
CASSSIGTQGPYGYTF	TGTGCCAGCAGTTCCATCGGGACCCAGGGCCCCTATGGCTACACCTTC	.	.	TRBJ1-2	TRBV6-5
CASRAGDYGYTF	TGTGCCAGCCGGGCAGGGGACTATGGCTACACCTTC	.	.	TRBJ1-2	TRBV6-5
CASSSGAGPEKLFF	TGTGCCAGCAGCTCTGGGGCAGGGCCGGAAAAACTGTTTTTT	.	once	TRBJ1-4	TRBV7-9
CASRSSRDRYNEQFF	TGTGCCAGCAGATCCTCCCGGGACAGGTACAATGAGCAGTTCTTC	TRBD1	once	TRBJ2-1	TRBV6-5
CASSLATKPLRTDTQYF	TGCGCCAGCAGCTTGGCGACCAAACCTCTCCGCACAGATACGCAGTATTTT	.	.	TRBJ2-3	TRBV5-1
CASSERGLAGGPTDTQYF	TGTGCCAGCAGTGAAAGAGGACTAGCGGGAGGGCCAACGGATACGCAGTATTTT	TRBD2	.	TRBJ2-3	TRBV6-1
CASSFFGTSGSHGSYNEQFF	TGTGCCAGCAGTTTCTTCGGGACTAGCGGGAGTCACGGCTCCTACAATGAGCAGTTCTTC	TRBD2	.	TRBJ2-1	TRBV27
CASSQPGPYEQYF	TGTGCCAGCAGCCAGCCGGGGCCGTACGAGCAGTACTTC	.	once	TRBJ2-7	TRBV28